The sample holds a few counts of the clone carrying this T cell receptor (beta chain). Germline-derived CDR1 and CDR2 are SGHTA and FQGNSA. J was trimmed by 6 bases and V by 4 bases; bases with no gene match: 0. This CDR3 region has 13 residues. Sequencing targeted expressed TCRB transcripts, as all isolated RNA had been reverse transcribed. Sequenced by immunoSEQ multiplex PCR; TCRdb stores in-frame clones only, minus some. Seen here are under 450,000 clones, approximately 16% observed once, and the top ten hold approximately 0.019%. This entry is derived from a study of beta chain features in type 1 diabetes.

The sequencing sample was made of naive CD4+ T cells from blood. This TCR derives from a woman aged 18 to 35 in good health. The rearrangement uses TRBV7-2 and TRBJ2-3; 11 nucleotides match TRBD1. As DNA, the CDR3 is TGTGCCAGCAGCTGGGACAGGGGGGATACGCAGTATTTT. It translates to CASSWDRGDTQYF.